This T cell receptor beta chain was sequenced for a study of shared clonotypes between healthy human individuals. Across the study: Donors had three CD4 naive, three CD4 memory, two CD8 naive and one CD8 memory plate apiece.

V was clipped by 5 bases and J by 5 bases; unmatched bases: 5. This CDR3 comprises 14 residues. Germline assignment: CDR1 SGHVS and CDR2 FNYEAQ. Assay runs were performed at deep level. Method: immunoSEQ multiplex PCR; TCRdb's copy keeps in-frame clones and lacks some. The table has about 2.1 million clones, 93% seen once. Regarding the study as a whole: Researchers found naive subsets generally carried larger estimated richness than memory subsets.

Only CD45RO-negative cells positively selected for CCR7 counted as naive CD8 cells, so terminally differentiated effector memory CD45RA+ cells were excluded. About this clone: Its antigen is unidentified.

The clonotype was recovered from a man aged 18-30 years in good health. Some clones in this sample may be carry-over from other donors' samples. Sequencing was performed on naive CD8+ T cells from PBMCs. The V call is TRBV7-6, the J call TRBJ2-1, with 8 positions matching TRBD2. The CDR3 is CASSPGTRHNEQFF. The CDR3 DNA reads as TGTGCCAGCAGCCCAGGGACTAGGCACAATGAGCAGTTCTTC.